This T cell receptor (beta chain) appears in the sequencing data of a study of monozygotic twins with cystic fibrosis. The repertoire was sequenced with immunoSEQ multiplex PCR; TCRdb's copy has only in-frame clones and lacks some. The table shows 30,000 to 45,000 clones, with approximately 87% occurring only once. CDR1 DFQATT and CDR2 SNEGSKA come from the germline V gene (reference sequence). The germline V and J ends were trimmed by 8 bases and 1 base, with 8 bases remaining between them. This CDR3 has 11 amino acids. The J gene is TRBJ2-5, the V gene TRBV20-1; no clear D. Sample: blood. The receptor comes from a girl aged 2 to 10 with cystic fibrosis. In DNA, the CDR3 is TGCAGTTGTGACGTCCAAGAGACCCAGTACTTC. Protein product: CSCDVQETQYF.